This TCR beta chain was obtained from a study of low-dose radiotherapy and immunotherapy resistance in tumors. Study information: Study patients were administered oral aspirin at 300 mg daily for four cycles from cycle 1 day 1.

This clonotype was seen ten or more times. Priming of first-strand cDNA relied on TRAV- and TRBV-specific primers (covering alpha and beta chains). The authors ran 15 to 20 PCR cycles to amplify TCRs with a constant-region primer and V-primer adapter. TCRdb called the reads again in MiXCR, with one record for every CDR3 protein. The sample lists more than 85,000 distinct CDR3 sequences, under 10% occurring once. Between the trimmed V and J ends, which lost 1 base and 2 bases, there was a span of 11 bases. Germline-derived CDR1 and CDR2 are SGHVS and FQNEAQ. The CDR3 runs 15 residues. The sample's time point: before trial treatment.

This rearrangement joins TRBV7-8 to TRBJ1-1; D unclear. The material was PBMCs, obtained before treatment. This TCR was sampled from a male donor with prostate cancer. Here the CDR3 DNA reads TGTGCCAGCAGCTTAGGAGTAAGCGCTAACACTGAAGCTTTCTTT. Residues: CASSLGVSANTEAFF. Complete variable domain (other parts from reference TRBV7-8 and TRBJ1-1): GAGVSQSPRYKVAKRGQDVALRCDPISGHVSLFWYQQALGQGPEFLTYFQNEAQLDKSGLPSDRFFAERPEGSVSTLKIQRTQQEDSAVYLCASSLGVSANTEAFFGQGTRLTVV.